This T cell receptor (beta chain) was retrieved from a study of blood T cell repertoires in COVID-19. Across the study: Sample material is recorded as cDNA or gDNA derived from T cells, B-cell-depleted T cells, or PBMCs.

This CDR3 contains 13 residues. Germline V CDR1 and CDR2: SEHNR, FQNEAQ (reference sequence). V was cut by 2 bases and J by 11 bases, with 10 bases left in between. Sequencing used immunoSEQ multiplex PCR; TCRdb keeps in-frame clones, though not all of them. The top ten clones hold 0.94% of a sample with a few hundred thousand clones, about 89% of them seen once. Sequencing was carried out using peripheral blood. J is TRBJ1-6 and V is TRBV7-9; D unclear. This receptor was taken from a woman in her 40s who had recovered from COVID-19. CDR3 sequence: CASSLTSSPPLHF. Written as DNA, the CDR3 is TGTGCCAGCAGCTTAACGAGCTCTCCACCCCTCCACTTT.